A selection of T cell receptor beta chains follows, all from one sample in a study of T cell responses to AZD1222 COVID-19 vaccine. The method was immunoSEQ multiplex PCR; TCRdb's version includes in-frame clones alone and lacks a portion of them. This table has about 96,000 clones, about 90% appearing once. The input for sequencing was peripheral blood, taken on day 0 of AZD1222 vaccination. The source of these receptors is an adult in good health. The CDR3 runs from the conserved cysteine through the conserved F or W. D genes are given only for firm matches. Clone sizes are given selectively: once, few, many, or a class where the clone is expanded.

j_gene | len | abundance | v_gene | d_gene | CDR3aa | CDR3nt
TRBJ2-1 | 19 | . | TRBV18 | TRBD2 | CASSPPRTSGRGTYNEQFF | TGTGCCAGCTCACCACCGAGGACTAGCGGGAGGGGTACCTACAATGAGCAGTTCTTC
TRBJ2-3 | 14 | once | TRBV28 | TRBD2 | CATIGTSVADTQYF | TGTGCCACAATCGGGACTAGCGTTGCAGATACGCAGTATTTT
TRBJ2-1 | 13 | . | TRBV11-2 | . | CASSFLTLYEQFF | TGTGCCAGCAGCTTTCTCACTTTGTATGAGCAGTTCTTC
TRBJ1-2 | 14 | . | TRBV3-1/TRBV3-2 | . | CASSQGDLNYGYTF | TGTGCCAGCAGCCAAGGGGATCTAAACTATGGCTACACCTTC
TRBJ2-7 | 17 | . | TRBV4-2 | . | CASSQEAPGPPLYEQYF | TGTGCCAGCAGCCAAGAGGCGCCGGGACCGCCCCTTTACGAGCAGTACTTC
TRBJ2-1 | 18 | . | TRBV9 | TRBD2 | CASSVAGTSINQDNEQFF | TGTGCCAGCAGCGTGGCCGGGACTAGCATTAACCAAGACAATGAGCAGTTCTTC
TRBJ2-3 | 13 | . | TRBV28 | . | CASSSPQSDTQYF | TGTGCCAGCAGTAGCCCACAGTCAGATACGCAGTATTTT
TRBJ2-3 | 19 | . | TRBV28 | . | CASISTGTDNSGRTDTQYF | TGTGCCAGCATTTCCACCGGGACAGACAATAGCGGTCGCACAGATACGCAGTATTTT
TRBJ1-4 | 14 | . | TRBV19 | TRBD1 | CASSMGTGNEKLFF | TGTGCCAGTAGTATGGGGACAGGGAATGAAAAACTGTTTTTT
TRBJ2-3 | 15 | . | TRBV5-1 | TRBD2 | CASSSSGTSTDTQYF | TGCGCCAGCAGCTCTAGCGGGACGAGCACAGATACGCAGTATTTT
TRBJ2-7 | 15 | . | TRBV5-1 | . | CASSLEPAESYEQYF | TGCGCCAGCAGCTTGGAACCAGCGGAGTCCTACGAGCAGTACTTC
TRBJ2-2 | 13 | . | TRBV2 | . | CASSLGRTGELFF | TGTGCCAGCAGCCTGGGTCGCACCGGGGAGCTGTTTTTT
TRBJ2-1 | 12 | . | TRBV21-1 | . | CASSTLAGGKFF | TGTGCCAGCAGCACGCTAGCGGGGGGAAAGTTCTTC
TRBJ1-1 | 15 | . | TRBV19 | . | CASRGPPRMNTEAFF | TGTGCCAGTAGAGGCCCTCCGAGGATGAACACTGAAGCTTTCTTT
TRBJ1-5 | 15 | once | TRBV28 | TRBD1 | CASSLGQGTPQPQHF | TGTGCCAGCAGTTTGGGACAGGGGACCCCTCAGCCCCAGCATTTT
TRBJ2-7 | 15 | . | TRBV28 | TRBD1 | CASSLPGTGSHEQYF | TGTGCCAGCAGTCTCCCCGGGACAGGTTCCCACGAGCAGTACTTC
TRBJ2-1 | 16 | . | TRBV4-3 | . | CASSQDFRGRRQEQFF | TGCGCCAGCAGCCAAGATTTCAGGGGCCGCCGACAGGAGCAGTTCTTC
TRBJ2-1 | 16 | . | TRBV6-4 | TRBD2 | CASSDSALAGVYEQFF | TGTGCCAGCAGTGACTCGGCGCTAGCGGGAGTATATGAGCAGTTCTTC
TRBJ2-7 | 12 | . | TRBV3-1/TRBV3-2 | . | CASSHGNYEQYF | TGTGCCAGCAGCCACGGAAACTACGAGCAGTACTTC
TRBJ2-1 | 15 | . | TRBV7-9 | TRBD2 | CASSSGTSGIGEQFF | TGTGCCAGCAGCTCCGGGACTAGCGGGATCGGTGAGCAGTTCTTC
TRBJ1-6 | 13 | . | TRBV6-5 | . | CATKRAGNSPLHF | TGTGCCACTAAACGGGCGGGAAATTCACCCCTCCACTTT
TRBJ1-6 | 16 | . | TRBV5-8 | . | CASSRRTNSYNSPLHF | TGTGCCAGCAGTAGGCGGACGAACTCCTATAATTCACCCCTCCACTTT
TRBJ2-3 | 13 | . | TRBV5-4 | . | CTEGRRGTDTQYF | TGTACCGAGGGTAGGCGGGGCACAGATACGCAGTATTTT
TRBJ2-1 | 13 | . | TRBV6-2/TRBV6-3 | . | CASSYIGINEQFF | TGTGCCAGCAGTTATATTGGTATCAATGAGCAGTTCTTC
TRBJ2-7 | 15 | . | TRBV11-2 | TRBD2 | CASSLDATSLNEEYF | TGTGCCAGCAGCTTAGATGCGACTAGCCTCAATGAGGAGTACTTC
TRBJ2-1 | 15 | . | TRBV7-8 | . | CASSLGGVVYNEQFF | TGTGCCAGCAGCTTGGGCGGGGTGGTCTACAATGAGCAGTTCTTC
TRBJ1-1 | 14 | . | TRBV4-3 | . | CASSQGQGNTEAFF | TGCGCCAGCAGCCAAGGTCAGGGAAACACTGAAGCTTTCTTT
TRBJ1-3 | 16 | once | TRBV11-2 | . | CASSLPWGNRGNTIYF | TGTGCCAGCAGCTTACCCTGGGGGAATCGTGGAAACACCATATATTTT
TRBJ2-7 | 13 | . | TRBV30 | TRBD2 | CAWSLAGLYEQYF | TGTGCCTGGAGTTTAGCGGGCCTCTACGAGCAGTACTTC
TRBJ2-7 | 16 | . | TRBV6-5 | . | CASSYSIAGLMREQYF | TGTGCCAGCAGTTACTCGATTGCAGGGTTAATGCGGGAGCAGTACTTC
TRBJ2-2 | 15 | . | TRBV6-4 | TRBD2 | CASSVLAGNTGELFF | TGTGCCAGCAGTGTGTTAGCGGGGAACACCGGGGAGCTGTTTTTT
TRBJ2-4 | 13 | . | TRBV3-1/TRBV3-2 | . | CASRGTPKNIQYF | TGTGCCAGCAGAGGGACCCCCAAAAACATTCAGTACTTC
TRBJ1-5 | 13 | . | TRBV5-5 | . | CASSFLRSQPQHF | TGTGCCAGCAGCTTTCTGAGGAGTCAGCCCCAGCATTTT
TRBJ1-1 | 14 | . | TRBV28 | . | CASSLLRWGTEAFF | TGTGCCAGCAGTTTATTGAGGTGGGGGACTGAAGCTTTCTTT
TRBJ2-1 | 13 | . | TRBV7-6 | . | CASSLGGANGQFF | TGTGCCAGCAGCTTAGGGGGGGCCAATGGGCAGTTCTTC
TRBJ2-7 | 15 | . | TRBV30 | TRBD2 | CAWSSKLAGPYEQYF | TGTGCCTGGAGTTCTAAATTAGCGGGACCCTACGAGCAGTACTTC
TRBJ1-6 | 14 | . | TRBV19 | TRBD1 | CASSETGRDSPLHF | TGTGCCAGTAGTGAGACAGGGAGGGATTCACCCCTCCACTTT
TRBJ2-3 | 15 | . | TRBV7-6 | . | CASSLGGYGTDTQYF | TGTGCCAGCAGCTTAGGAGGGTATGGGACAGATACGCAGTATTTT
TRBJ2-7 | 13 | . | TRBV5-5 | . | CASSLQVDYEQYF | TGTGCCAGCAGCTTGCAGGTAGACTACGAGCAGTACTTC
TRBJ2-7 | 14 | . | TRBV28 | TRBD2 | CAGSRSGIPYEQYF | TGTGCCGGGAGCCGGAGCGGGATCCCCTACGAGCAGTACTTC
TRBJ1-2 | 17 | once | TRBV9 | . | CASSDPTDGRSNYGYTF | TGTGCCAGCAGCGATCCAACGGACGGAAGATCGAACTATGGCTACACCTTC
TRBJ1-1 | 13 | . | TRBV7-3 | . | CASSLDRNTEAFF | TGTGCCAGCAGCTTAGACAGAAACACTGAAGCTTTCTTT
TRBJ1-1 | 13 | . | TRBV2 | TRBD1 | CASSGDRHTEAFF | TGTGCCAGCAGTGGGGACAGGCACACTGAAGCTTTCTTT
TRBJ1-2 | 15 | . | TRBV6-5 | . | CASFPGGAMTYGYTF | TGTGCCAGCTTCCCGGGAGGGGCTATGACCTATGGCTACACCTTC
TRBJ2-2 | 14 | . | TRBV29-1 | . | CSVERQGNTGELFF | TGCAGCGTTGAAAGGCAGGGGAACACCGGGGAGCTGTTTTTT
TRBJ2-7 | 17 | once | TRBV7-2 | . | CASSFIRGTGFIYEQYF | TGTGCCAGCAGCTTTATTCGCGGAACAGGGTTCATCTACGAGCAGTACTTC
TRBJ2-2 | 16 | . | TRBV27 | . | CASSLWGAGNTGELFF | TGTGCCAGCAGCTTATGGGGGGCGGGGAACACCGGGGAGCTGTTTTTT
TRBJ2-7 | 12 | . | TRBV12-3/TRBV12-4 | . | CASSGSSYEQYF | TGTGCCAGCAGCGGAAGCTCCTACGAGCAGTACTTC
TRBJ1-5 | 12 | once | TRBV15 | . | CATSRDRQPQHF | TGTGCCACCAGCAGAGACCGGCAGCCCCAGCATTTT
TRBJ2-7 | 13 | . | TRBV19 | . | CASSRGQSYEQYF | TGTGCCAGTAGCCGGGGTCAGAGCTACGAGCAGTACTTC